This passage covers 27 T cell receptor beta chains from one sample sequenced in a study of cytomegalovirus exposure and HLA in healthy donors. PCR was performed using 60 Vbeta and 13 Jbeta primers. Repertoires were generated with immunoSEQ multiplex PCR, while TCRdb's copy carries only in-frame clones and drops some. Of more than 85,000 clones in the sample, around 70% were seen once. Sequenced: PBMCs. These receptor sequences come from a woman aged 70-85 years in good health and CMV-seropositive.

This chain connects TRBV7-9 to TRBJ1-1; the D gene is possibly TRBD1 (5 bases). Germline V CDR1 and CDR2: SEHNR, FQNEAQ (reference sequence). The CDR3 extends over 13 amino acids. The ends were cut back, 3 bases at V and 3 bases at J, with 8 bases in the middle. The CDR3 region has the DNA TGTGCCAGCAGCTTGGCGGGGGACACTGAAGCTTTCTTT. Translated: CASSLAGDTEAFF.

This chain uses TRBV12-5 with TRBJ1-2, with 7 bases matching TRBD1. This CDR3 spans 14 amino acids. The germline CDR1 and CDR2 sequences are LGHNT and FRNRAP. The J segment lost 7 bases and the V segment lost 1 base, leaving 6 bases of the junction unmatched. The CDR3 region is CASGLETGSLGYTF. The CDR3 DNA sequence: TGTGCTAGTGGTTTGGAGACAGGGTCCCTTGGCTACACCTTC.

The CDR3, as DNA: TGTGCCAGCAGTGACCGTCTCGAGCAGTACTTC. Encoded protein: CASSDRLEQYF. The chain recombines TRBV6-1 with TRBJ2-7; D unresolved. The CDR3 totals 11 residues. Germline V CDR1 and CDR2: MNHNS, SASEGT. V was clipped by 3 bases and J by 6 bases, with 6 bases between them.

This chain joins TRBV30 and TRBJ1-1; D is perhaps TRBD1 (6 bases). Trimming took 7 bases from V and 4 from J, leaving 13 bases between them. The V gene's germline CDR1 is GTSNPN and CDR2 SVGIG (reference sequence). The CDR3 totals 12 residues. This CDR3 reads CASAQGTTEAFF. The DNA for the CDR3 is TGTGCCTCCGCGCAGGGGACCACTGAAGCTTTCTTT.

The chain recombines TRBV5-1 with TRBJ2-5; D may be TRBD2 (6 bases). The V gene's germline CDR1 is SGHRS and CDR2 YFSETQ. Trimming took off 0 bases at V and 4 bases at J, with 16 bases between the two ends. This CDR3 has 16 residues. DNA of the CDR3: TGCGCCAGCAGCTTGGGCCTATCGGGGGTGGCAGAGACCCAGTACTTC. This sequence encodes CASSLGLSGVAETQYF.

The genes are TRBV7-2 and TRBJ1-1; a weak D match, TRBD1 (6 bases). The CDR3 sequence is 15 residues long. The germline V gene has CDR1 SGHTA and CDR2 FQGNSA. V was trimmed by 7 bases and J by 2 bases, leaving 17 bases between them. The CDR3, as DNA: TGTGCCAGCACCAACCCGGGGGGGGCTAACACTGAAGCTTTCTTT. It is translated as CASTNPGGANTEAFF.

The rearrangement uses TRBV10-3 and TRBJ2-7, with a tentative D call TRBD1 (6 bases). Germline loops: CDR1 ENHRY, CDR2 SYGVKD. V dropped 11 bases and J dropped 3 bases, with 23 bases sitting between them. The CDR3 runs 15 residues. The CDR3 here is CAACGSGDTFYEQYF. CDR3 sequence (DNA): TGTGCCGCTTGCGGTTCCGGGGACACTTTCTACGAGCAGTACTTC.

The chain employs TRBV30 and TRBJ2-7; the match to TRBD2 covers 13 bases. This CDR3 is built from 15 residues. Germline values: CDR1 GTSNPN, CDR2 SVGIG (reference sequence). V lost 0 bases and J lost 6; bases outside the gene matches: 5. CDR3 loop: CAWSVQLAGGSEQYF. The CDR3 DNA is TGTGCCTGGAGTGTACAACTAGCGGGGGGGAGCGAGCAGTACTTC.

The chain recombines TRBV6-4 with TRBJ2-2, with a tentative D call TRBD1 (5 bases). CDR1 and CDR2 (germline): MRHNA, SNTAGT. V gave up 3 bases and J gave up 1 base, with 9 bases separating them. This CDR3 spans 15 amino acids. Written as DNA, the CDR3 is TGTGCCAGCAGTGAGGGGCAGGTGAACACCGGGGAGCTGTTTTTT. This codes for CASSEGQVNTGELFF.

The CDR3 bases are TGTGCCAGCTCACCTCCAGGGGGCGAGAACACTGAAGCTTTCTTT. The encoded protein is CASSPPGGENTEAFF. This chain connects TRBV18 to TRBJ1-1; 8 nucleotides line up with TRBD1. Germline loops: CDR1 KGHSH, CDR2 LQKENI. The trim removed 3 bases at V and 1 base at J, leaving 4 bases unmatched. This CDR3 comprises 15 residues.

This chain links TRBV10-3 with TRBJ1-2, with a weak D call TRBD1 (6 bases). There are 13 residues in the CDR3. Trimming took 6 bases from V and 2 from J, leaving 10 bases between them. CDR1 is ENHRY, CDR2 SYGVKD, per germline. The CDR3 nucleotides read TGTGCCATCAGCCGGGACACCAACTATGGCTACACCTTC. This translates into CAISRDTNYGYTF.

The V and J genes are TRBV28 and TRBJ1-3, with D tentatively TRBD1 (5 bases). Trimming shortened V by 5 bases and J by 4 bases, and 15 bases separated the two germline ends. Germline assignment: CDR1 MDHEN and CDR2 SYDVKM. The CDR3 is 15 amino acids. CDR3 coding DNA: TGTGCCAGCAGTCCCTTACAGGCTCTGGGAAACACCATATATTTT. This translates into CASSPLQALGNTIYF.

This clone was recorded once. The CDR3 region is CASSSQHSGRNEQFF. The CDR3 DNA sequence: TGTGCCAGCAGTTCCCAGCATTCAGGCCGCAATGAGCAGTTCTTC. The rearrangement joins TRBV6-5 to TRBJ2-1; D is ambiguous. Germline CDR1 reads MNHEY; CDR2 reads SVGAGI. This CDR3 contains 15 residues. V lost 4 bases to trimming and J lost 6 bases, with 16 bases between them.

The V and J genes are TRBV15 and TRBJ2-3; maybe TRBD2 (6 bases). V lost 8 bases, J lost 0 bases, and 15 bases lay in between. Germline V gene data show CDR1 as LNHNV and CDR2 as YYDKDF (reference sequence). The CDR3 has 15 residues. The CDR3 nucleotides read TGTGCCACCTCCCACATCGGAGGGAGCACAGATACGCAGTATTTT. Translation: CATSHIGGSTDTQYF.

The rearrangement links TRBV7-6 to TRBJ1-1; D remains ambiguous. The CDR3 is made up of 15 amino acids. Per germline, CDR1 SGHVS and CDR2 FNYEAQ. Trimming pared 1 base from V and 5 bases from J, leaving 14 bases between. The CDR3 is CASSLDTAGLTEAFF. The CDR3 DNA reads as TGTGCCAGCAGCTTAGACACAGCTGGGTTGACTGAAGCTTTCTTT.

The chain combines TRBV14 with TRBJ2-5; 10 nucleotides match TRBD2. The CDR3 loop spans 18 amino acids. Losses at the gene ends were 1 base for V and 2 bases for J; bases not matched to a gene: 10. From germline, CDR1 is SGHDN and CDR2 FVKESK. Written as DNA, the CDR3 is TGTGCCAGCAGCCAAGGATTAATAGCGGGGGGAGTTCAAGAGACCCAGTACTTC. Protein product: CASSQGLIAGGVQETQYF. The whole variable domain, remainder taken from reference TRBV14 and TRBJ2-5, is EAGVTQFPSHSVIEKGQTVTLRCDPISGHDNLYWYRRVMGKEIKFLLHFVKESKQDESGMPNNRFLAERTGGTYSTLKVQPAELEDSGVYFCASSQGLIAGGVQETQYFGPGTRLLVL.

CDR3 residues: CASSSWGTGEDGYTF. The CDR3 DNA is TGTGCCAGCAGTTCCTGGGGGACAGGGGAGGATGGCTACACCTTC. This chain links TRBV27 with TRBJ1-2, with TRBD1 matching 10 bases. This CDR3 has 15 amino acids. V shed 4 bases and J 6 bases; nucleotides not matched to a gene: 8. Germline V gives CDR1 MNHEY, CDR2 SMNVEV (reference sequence).

This chain joins TRBV5-6 and TRBJ2-5; TRBD2 matches at 9 bases. The J call may be faulty, since TRBJ2-7 better matches the DNA end. The CDR3 runs to 17 residues. Germline V CDR1 and CDR2: SGHDT, YYEEEE. CDR3 nucleotides: TGTGCCAGCAGCTGGAGCATCCTAGCGGGGAACTCCTACGAGCAGTACTTC. Translation gives CASSWSILAGNSYEQYF.

The V call is TRBV25-1, the J call TRBJ1-3, with D unclear. Germline V lookup: CDR1 MGHDK, CDR2 SYGVNS. The CDR3 runs to 15 residues. The ends were cut back, 2 bases at V and 0 bases at J, with 8 bases in the middle. The CDR3 sequence is CASSELQLSGNTIYF. The CDR3 region has the DNA TGTGCCAGCAGTGAACTACAGCTCTCTGGAAACACCATATATTTT.

This sequence joins TRBV7-9 and TRBJ1-5, with 7 bases fitting TRBD1. The CDR3 covers 12 residues. The ends lost 8 bases at V and 5 bases at J; junction bases unmatched: 3. CDR1 SEHNR and CDR2 FQNEAQ come from the germline V gene (reference sequence). The CDR3 is CASQGVDQPQHF. The CDR3 DNA follows: TGTGCCAGCCAGGGGGTAGATCAGCCCCAGCATTTT. The full variable domain, rest sourced from reference TRBV7-9 and TRBJ1-5, is DTGVSQNPRHKITKRGQNVTFRCDPISEHNRLYWYRQTLGQGPEFLTYFQNEAQLEKSRLLSDRFSAERPKGSFSTLEIQRTEQGDSAMYLCASQGVDQPQHFGDGTRLSIL.

The rearrangement uses TRBV19 and TRBJ1-1; 9 bases line up with TRBD1. J gave up 2 bases and V 4 bases, and 5 bases lay outside the gene matches. Germline CDR1 LNHDA, CDR2 SQIVND (reference sequence). The CDR3 extends over 15 amino acids. The CDR3 region is CASSRGTGSNTEAFF. The CDR3 DNA follows: TGTGCCAGTAGTAGGGGGACAGGGTCAAACACTGAAGCTTTCTTT.

The V gene is TRBV10-3, the J gene TRBJ2-7; D ambiguous. Germline CDR1 ENHRY, CDR2 SYGVKD. Trimming left V 3 bases short and J 3 bases short, with 6 bases between. There are 12 residues in the CDR3. CDR3 protein: CAISDGYYEQYF. CDR3 DNA: TGTGCCATCAGTGACGGGTACTACGAGCAGTACTTC.

This chain joins TRBV10-3 and TRBJ2-7; D is unresolved. Germline CDR1 is ENHRY and CDR2 is SYGVKD. This CDR3 contains 12 residues. The V and J ends lost 3 bases and 7 bases respectively, with 10 bases between them. CDR3 sequence: CAISETNREQYF. CDR3 coding DNA: TGTGCCATCAGTGAAACGAATCGGGAGCAGTACTTC.

Only a few counts were recorded for this clone. The V gene is TRBV4-3, the J gene TRBJ2-3; the D is unclear. CDR3 length: 15 amino acids. The V end was cut by 1 base, the J end by 2 bases, with 10 bases between. Germline CDR1 LGHNA, CDR2 YSLEER. The CDR3 spells CASSQVGQNTDTQYF. In DNA, the CDR3 is TGCGCCAGCAGCCAAGTTGGCCAAAACACAGATACGCAGTATTTT.

This chain links TRBV6-5 with TRBJ2-2, with D perhaps matching TRBD2 (6 bases). Trimming stripped 7 bases from V and 6 bases from J, with 18 bases between. Germline values: CDR1 MNHEY, CDR2 SVGAGI. The CDR3 has 15 residues. Here the CDR3 reads CASTTGGAGPGELFF. As DNA, the CDR3 is TGTGCCAGCACGACTGGCGGGGCCGGTCCCGGGGAGCTGTTTTTT.

The chain recombines TRBV5-1 with TRBJ1-4; TRBD1 is a possible D gene (5 bases). Germline V gene sequence: CDR1 SGHRS, CDR2 YFSETQ. Trimming cost V 0 bases and J 2 bases, with 11 bases left between them. The CDR3 extends over 16 amino acids. CDR3 sequence reads: CASSLGQLNTNEKLFF. For the CDR3, the DNA is TGCGCCAGCAGCTTGGGACAGCTCAATACTAATGAAAAACTGTTTTTT. Drawing the rest from reference TRBV5-1 and TRBJ1-4, the complete variable domain is KAGVTQTPRYLIKTRGQQVTLSCSPISGHRSVSWYQQTPGQGLQFLFEYFSETQRNKGNFPGRFSGRQFSNSRSEMNVSTLELGDSALYLCASSLGQLNTNEKLFFGSGTQLSVL.

This clone was picked up a small number of times. The V and J genes are TRBV6-5 and TRBJ1-6; the match to TRBD1 covers 7 bases. The germline V gene has CDR1 MNHEY and CDR2 SVGAGI. The CDR3 has 15 residues. The junction had 9 bases not matched to a gene; V was cut back by 6 bases and J by 7 bases. This CDR3 reads CASRTDRAWNSPLHF. CDR3 DNA sequence: TGTGCCAGCAGAACTGACAGGGCCTGGAATTCACCCCTCCACTTT.